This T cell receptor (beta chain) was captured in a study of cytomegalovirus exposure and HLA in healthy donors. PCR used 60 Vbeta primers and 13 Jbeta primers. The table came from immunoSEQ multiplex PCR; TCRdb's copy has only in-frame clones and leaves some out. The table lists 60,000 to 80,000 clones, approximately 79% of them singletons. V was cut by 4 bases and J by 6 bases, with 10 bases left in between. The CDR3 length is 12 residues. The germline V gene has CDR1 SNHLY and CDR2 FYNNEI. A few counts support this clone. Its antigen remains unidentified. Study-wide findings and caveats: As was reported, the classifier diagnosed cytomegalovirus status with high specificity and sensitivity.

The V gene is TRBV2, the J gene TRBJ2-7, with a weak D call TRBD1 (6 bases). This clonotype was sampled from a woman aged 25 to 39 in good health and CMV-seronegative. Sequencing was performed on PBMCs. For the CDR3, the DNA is TGTGCCAGCAGTGTGGGGGCGGGCGAGCAGTACGTC. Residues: CASSVGAGEQYV.